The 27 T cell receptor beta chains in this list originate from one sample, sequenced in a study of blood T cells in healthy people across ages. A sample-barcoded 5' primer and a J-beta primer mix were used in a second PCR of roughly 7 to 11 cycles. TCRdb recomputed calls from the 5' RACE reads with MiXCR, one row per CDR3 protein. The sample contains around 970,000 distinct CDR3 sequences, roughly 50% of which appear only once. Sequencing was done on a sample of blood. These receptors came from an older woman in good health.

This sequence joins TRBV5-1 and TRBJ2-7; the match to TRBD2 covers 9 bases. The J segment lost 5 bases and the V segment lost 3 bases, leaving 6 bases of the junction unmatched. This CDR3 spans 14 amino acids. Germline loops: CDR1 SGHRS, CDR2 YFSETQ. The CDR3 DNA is TGCGCCAGCAGCTATAGCGGGAGCTTGAACGAGCAGTACTTC. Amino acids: CASSYSGSLNEQYF. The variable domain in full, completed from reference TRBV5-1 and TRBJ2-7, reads KAGVTQTPRYLIKTRGQQVTLSCSPISGHRSVSWYQQTPGQGLQFLFEYFSETQRNKGNFPGRFSGRQFSNSRSEMNVSTLELGDSALYLCASSYSGSLNEQYFGPGTRLTVT.

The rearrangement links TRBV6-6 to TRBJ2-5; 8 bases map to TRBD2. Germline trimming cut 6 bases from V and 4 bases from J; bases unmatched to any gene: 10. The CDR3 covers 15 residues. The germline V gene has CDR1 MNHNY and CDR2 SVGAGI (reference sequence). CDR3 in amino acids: CASRVLADRGETQYF. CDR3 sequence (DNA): TGTGCCAGCAGAGTACTAGCGGATAGAGGAGAGACCCAGTACTTC.

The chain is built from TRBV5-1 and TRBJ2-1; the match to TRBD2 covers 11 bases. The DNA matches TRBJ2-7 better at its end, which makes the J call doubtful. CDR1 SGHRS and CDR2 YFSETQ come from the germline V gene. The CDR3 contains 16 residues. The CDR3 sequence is CASSSSSGRSYNEQYF. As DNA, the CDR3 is TGCGCCAGCAGCTCCTCTAGCGGGAGGTCCTACAATGAGCAGTACTTC.

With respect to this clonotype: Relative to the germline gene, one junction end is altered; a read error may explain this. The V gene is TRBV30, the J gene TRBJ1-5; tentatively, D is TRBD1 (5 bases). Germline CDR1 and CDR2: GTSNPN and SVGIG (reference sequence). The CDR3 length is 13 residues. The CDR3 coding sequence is TGTGCCTTGAGTTTGTGGGGCGAAGGGCCCCAGCATTTT. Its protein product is CALSLWGEGPQHF.

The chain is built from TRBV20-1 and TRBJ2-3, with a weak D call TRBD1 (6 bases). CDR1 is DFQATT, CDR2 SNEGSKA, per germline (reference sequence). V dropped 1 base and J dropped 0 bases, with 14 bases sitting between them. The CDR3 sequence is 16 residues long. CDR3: CSARVGASSSTDTQYF. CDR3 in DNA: TGCAGTGCTAGAGTGGGGGCTAGTTCTAGCACAGATACGCAGTATTTT.

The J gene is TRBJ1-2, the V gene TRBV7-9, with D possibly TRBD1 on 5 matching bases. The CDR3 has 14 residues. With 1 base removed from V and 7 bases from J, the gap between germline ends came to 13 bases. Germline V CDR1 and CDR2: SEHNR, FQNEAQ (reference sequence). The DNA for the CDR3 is TGTGCCAGCAGCTTAGACTTCAGGGAGGTTGGCTACACCTTC. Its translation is CASSLDFREVGYTF.

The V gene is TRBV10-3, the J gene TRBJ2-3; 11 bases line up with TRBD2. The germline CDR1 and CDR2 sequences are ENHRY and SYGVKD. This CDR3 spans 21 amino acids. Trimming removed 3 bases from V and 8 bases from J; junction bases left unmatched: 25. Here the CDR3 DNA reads TGTGCCATCAGTGATTCGACACCGGGACTAGCGGCCACCCTGCCACAGGGTACGCAGTATTTT. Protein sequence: CAISDSTPGLAATLPQGTQYF.

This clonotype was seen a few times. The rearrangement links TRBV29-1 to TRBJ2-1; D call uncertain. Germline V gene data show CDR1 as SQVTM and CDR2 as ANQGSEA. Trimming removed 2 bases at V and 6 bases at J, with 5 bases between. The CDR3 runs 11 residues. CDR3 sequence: CSVEWVNEQFF. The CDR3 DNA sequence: TGCAGCGTTGAATGGGTCAATGAGCAGTTCTTC.

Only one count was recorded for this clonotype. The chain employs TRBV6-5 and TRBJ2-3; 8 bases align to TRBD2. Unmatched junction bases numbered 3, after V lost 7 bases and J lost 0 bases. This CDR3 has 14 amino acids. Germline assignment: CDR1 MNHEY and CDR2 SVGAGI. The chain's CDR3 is CASTRLASTDTQYF. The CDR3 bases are TGTGCCAGCACAAGACTAGCGAGCACAGATACGCAGTATTTT.

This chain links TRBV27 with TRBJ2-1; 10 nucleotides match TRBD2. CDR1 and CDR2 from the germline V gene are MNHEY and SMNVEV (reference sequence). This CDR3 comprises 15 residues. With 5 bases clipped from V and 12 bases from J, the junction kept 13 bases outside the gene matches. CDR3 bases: TGTGCCAGCAGTCCTCTCACTAGCGGGACATCAAGGCAGTTCTTC. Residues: CASSPLTSGTSRQFF.

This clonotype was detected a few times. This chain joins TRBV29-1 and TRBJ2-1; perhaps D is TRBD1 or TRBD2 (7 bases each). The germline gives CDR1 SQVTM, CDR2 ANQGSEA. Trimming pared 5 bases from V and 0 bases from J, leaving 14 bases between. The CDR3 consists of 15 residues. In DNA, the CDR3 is TGCAGCGTTCAGGGGGGGGTTAACTCCTACAATGAGCAGTTCTTC. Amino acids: CSVQGGVNSYNEQFF.

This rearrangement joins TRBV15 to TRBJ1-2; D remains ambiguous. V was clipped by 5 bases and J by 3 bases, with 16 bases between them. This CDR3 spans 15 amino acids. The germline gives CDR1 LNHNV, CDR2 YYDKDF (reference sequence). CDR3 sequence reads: CATSARLLIDYGYTF. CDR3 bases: TGTGCCACCAGCGCGCGACTCCTCATTGACTATGGCTACACCTTC.

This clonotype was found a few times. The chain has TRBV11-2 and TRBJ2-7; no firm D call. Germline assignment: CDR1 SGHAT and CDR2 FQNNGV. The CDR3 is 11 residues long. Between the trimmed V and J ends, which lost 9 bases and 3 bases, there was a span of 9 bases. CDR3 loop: CASQTYYEQYF. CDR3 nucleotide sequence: TGTGCCAGTCAGACGTACTACGAGCAGTACTTC.

CDR3 protein: CASSQDLDLVGEKLFF. CDR3 nucleotide sequence: TGTGCCAGCAGCCAAGATTTAGACTTAGTAGGGGAAAAACTGTTTTTT. The gene calls are TRBV4-2 and TRBJ1-4; no definite D call. V was cut by 0 bases and J by 8 bases, with 16 bases left in between. The CDR3 runs to 16 residues. In germline, CDR1 is LGHNA, CDR2 YNFKEQ.

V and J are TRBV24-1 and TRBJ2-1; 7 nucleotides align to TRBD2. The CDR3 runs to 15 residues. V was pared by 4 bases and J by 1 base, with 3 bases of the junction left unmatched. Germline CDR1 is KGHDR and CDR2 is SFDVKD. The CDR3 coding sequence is TGTGCCACCAGTGAACCTAGCGGTTCCTACAATGAGCAGTTCTTC. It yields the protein CATSEPSGSYNEQFF.

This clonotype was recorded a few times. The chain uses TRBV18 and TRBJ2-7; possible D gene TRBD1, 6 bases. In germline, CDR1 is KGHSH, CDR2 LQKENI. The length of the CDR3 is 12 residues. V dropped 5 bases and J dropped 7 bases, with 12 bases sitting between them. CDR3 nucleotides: TGTGCCAGCTCAGACAGGCTTGGGGAGCAGTACTTC. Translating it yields CASSDRLGEQYF.

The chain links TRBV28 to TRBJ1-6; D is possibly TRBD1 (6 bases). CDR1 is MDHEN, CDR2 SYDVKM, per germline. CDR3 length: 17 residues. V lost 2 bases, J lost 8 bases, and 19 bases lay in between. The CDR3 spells CASSLRAGTTLDSPLHF. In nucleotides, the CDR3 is TGTGCCAGCAGTTTAAGGGCAGGGACAACTTTAGATTCACCCCTCCACTTT.

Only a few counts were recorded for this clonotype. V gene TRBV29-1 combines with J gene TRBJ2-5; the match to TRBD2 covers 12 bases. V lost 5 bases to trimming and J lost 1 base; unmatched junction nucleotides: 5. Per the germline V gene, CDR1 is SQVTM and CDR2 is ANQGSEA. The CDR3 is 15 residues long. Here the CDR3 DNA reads TGCAGCGTTCGGACTAGCGGGATCATCCAAGAGACCCAGTACTTC. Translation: CSVRTSGIIQETQYF.

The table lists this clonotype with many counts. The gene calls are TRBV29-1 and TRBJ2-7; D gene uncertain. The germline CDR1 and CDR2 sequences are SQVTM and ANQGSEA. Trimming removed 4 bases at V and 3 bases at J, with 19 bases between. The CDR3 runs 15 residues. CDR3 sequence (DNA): TGCAGCGTTGTCTTTCTCGGGCCGACGCTCTACGAGCAGTACTTC. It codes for CSVVFLGPTLYEQYF.

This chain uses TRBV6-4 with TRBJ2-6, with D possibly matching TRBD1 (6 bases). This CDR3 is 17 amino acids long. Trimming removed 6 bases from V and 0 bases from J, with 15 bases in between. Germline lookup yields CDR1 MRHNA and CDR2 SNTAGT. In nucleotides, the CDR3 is TGTGCCAGCAGCCGAGAGGGACATGGCTCTGGGGCCAACGTCCTGACTTTC. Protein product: CASSREGHGSGANVLTF.

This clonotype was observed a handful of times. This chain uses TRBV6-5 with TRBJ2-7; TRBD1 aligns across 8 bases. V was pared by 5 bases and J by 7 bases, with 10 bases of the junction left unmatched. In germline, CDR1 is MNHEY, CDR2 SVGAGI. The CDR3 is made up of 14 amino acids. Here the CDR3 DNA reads TGTGCCAGCAGTACAGCCAGGGGGCGACGGGAGCAGTACTTC. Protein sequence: CASSTARGRREQYF.

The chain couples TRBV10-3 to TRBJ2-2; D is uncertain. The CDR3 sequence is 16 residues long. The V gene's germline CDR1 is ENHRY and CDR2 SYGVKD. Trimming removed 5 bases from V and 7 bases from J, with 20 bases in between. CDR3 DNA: TGTGCCATCAGTTCTACCCCAGACCTGACGGTCGGGGAGCTGTTTTTT. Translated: CAISSTPDLTVGELFF.

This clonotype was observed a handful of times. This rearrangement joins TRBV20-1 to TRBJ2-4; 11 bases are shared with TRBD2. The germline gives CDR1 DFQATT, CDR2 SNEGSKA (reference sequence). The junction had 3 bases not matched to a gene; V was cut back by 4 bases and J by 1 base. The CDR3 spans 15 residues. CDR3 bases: TGCAGTGCTATTAGCGGGAGGGCCGCCAAAAACATTCAGTACTTC. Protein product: CSAISGRAAKNIQYF.

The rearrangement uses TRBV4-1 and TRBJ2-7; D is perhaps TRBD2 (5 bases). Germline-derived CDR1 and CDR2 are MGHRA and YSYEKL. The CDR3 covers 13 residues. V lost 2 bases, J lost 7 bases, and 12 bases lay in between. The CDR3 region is CASSQIGLGEQYF. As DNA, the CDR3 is TGCGCCAGCAGCCAAATAGGACTCGGGGAGCAGTACTTC.

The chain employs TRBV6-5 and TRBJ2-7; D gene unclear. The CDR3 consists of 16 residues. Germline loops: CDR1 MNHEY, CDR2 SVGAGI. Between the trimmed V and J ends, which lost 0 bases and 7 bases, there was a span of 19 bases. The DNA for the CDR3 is TGTGCCAGCAGTTACTCGATAGTAAGCTCCTACAATGAGCAGTACTTC. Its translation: CASSYSIVSSYNEQYF.

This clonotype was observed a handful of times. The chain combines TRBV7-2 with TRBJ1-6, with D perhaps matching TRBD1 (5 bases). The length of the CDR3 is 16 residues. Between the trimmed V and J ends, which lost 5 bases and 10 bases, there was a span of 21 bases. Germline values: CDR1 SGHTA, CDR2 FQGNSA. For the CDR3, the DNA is TGTGCCAGCAGCCAATTAATCGGGGGTGGGAGCTCACCCCTCCACTTT. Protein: CASSQLIGGGSSPLHF.

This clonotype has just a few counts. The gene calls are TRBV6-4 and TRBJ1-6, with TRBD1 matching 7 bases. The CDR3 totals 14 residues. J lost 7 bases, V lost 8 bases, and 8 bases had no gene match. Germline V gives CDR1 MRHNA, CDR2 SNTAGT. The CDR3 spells CASSQRQGNSPLHF. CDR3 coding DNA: TGTGCCAGCTCGCAACGACAGGGAAATTCACCCCTCCACTTT.